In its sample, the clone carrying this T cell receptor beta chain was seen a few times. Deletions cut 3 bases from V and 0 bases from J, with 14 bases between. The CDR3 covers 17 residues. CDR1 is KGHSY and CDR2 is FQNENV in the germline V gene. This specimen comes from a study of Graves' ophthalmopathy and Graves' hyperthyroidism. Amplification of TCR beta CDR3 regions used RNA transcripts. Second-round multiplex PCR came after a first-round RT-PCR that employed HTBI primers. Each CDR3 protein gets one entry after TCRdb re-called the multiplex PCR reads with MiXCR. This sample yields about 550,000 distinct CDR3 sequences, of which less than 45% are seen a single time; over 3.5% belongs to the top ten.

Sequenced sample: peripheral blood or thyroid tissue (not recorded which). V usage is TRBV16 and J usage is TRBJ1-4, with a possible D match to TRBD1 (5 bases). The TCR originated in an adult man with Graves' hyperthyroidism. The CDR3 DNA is TGTGCCAGCAGCCACGGGGGTCTATCAACAACTAATGAAAAACTGTTTTTT. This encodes CASSHGGLSTTNEKLFF.